These 7 T cell receptor beta chains were all obtained from the same sample, sequenced in a study of blood T cell repertoires in COVID-19. Sequencing was performed with immunoSEQ multiplex PCR; in TCRdb, only in-frame clones are kept and a portion is missing. The data show roughly 120,000 clones, 82% seen once. The sequencing input was peripheral blood. The source is a man between 65 and 85 years old with acute or convalescent COVID-19.

This clone showed up just once. The chain joins TRBV3-1 (or the pseudogene TRBV3-2) to TRBJ1-2; 7 bases agree with TRBD1. V shed 4 bases and J 5 bases; nucleotides not matched to a gene: 13. The CDR3 runs 16 residues. CDR1 and CDR2 from the germline V gene are LGHDT and YNNKEL (reference sequence). CDR3 DNA sequence: TGTGCCAGCAGCCTTGTCCCGGGACAGAATTATTATGGCTACACCTTC. Amino acid sequence: CASSLVPGQNYYGYTF.

This sequence joins TRBV30 and TRBJ1-4, with TRBD1 matching over 8 bases. Germline V gene lookup returns CDR1 GTSNPN and CDR2 SVGIG (reference sequence). The CDR3 is 14 residues long. J gave up 7 bases and V 0 bases, and 4 bases lay outside the gene matches. The chain's CDR3 is CAWSVQGGGEKLFF. CDR3 coding DNA: TGTGCCTGGAGTGTACAGGGGGGAGGTGAAAAACTGTTTTTT.

The J gene is TRBJ1-1, the V gene TRBV5-1; TRBD1 is a possible D gene (6 bases). V lost 3 bases and J 4 bases, leaving 13 bases between the germline ends. This CDR3 has 14 amino acids. From germline, CDR1 is SGHRS and CDR2 YFSETQ. The CDR3: CASSSQGMGTEAFF. The CDR3, as DNA: TGCGCCAGCAGCTCCCAGGGGATGGGCACTGAAGCTTTCTTT.

The chain is built from TRBV4-2 and TRBJ1-2; a weak D match, TRBD1 (5 bases). Germline CDR1 LGHNA, CDR2 YNFKEQ. The CDR3 runs 14 residues. V lost 1 base and J lost 1, with 7 bases in between. CDR3 DNA: TGTGCCAGCAGCCAAGGGGGGGTTAACTATGGCTACACCTTC. Translating gives CASSQGGVNYGYTF.

This sequence joins TRBV7-9 and TRBJ1-6, with D unclear. The CDR3 loop spans 14 amino acids. Germline-derived CDR1 and CDR2 are SEHNR and FQNEAQ (reference sequence). The ends were cut back, 2 bases at V and 14 bases at J, with 16 bases in the middle. CDR3: CASSLTGRESTLHF. The CDR3 nucleotides are TGTGCCAGCAGCTTAACGGGCCGGGAGAGCACCCTCCACTTT.

The chain combines TRBV6-6 with TRBJ1-1; TRBD1 agrees at 10 bases. V lost 6 bases to trimming and J lost 5 bases; unmatched junction nucleotides: 3. This CDR3 contains 13 residues. CDR1 MNHNY and CDR2 SVGAGI come from the germline V gene (reference sequence). The CDR3 region has the DNA TGTGCCAGCAGCCGGGGACAGGGGACTGAAGCTTTCTTT. Translation: CASSRGQGTEAFF.

V gene TRBV7-3 combines with J gene TRBJ2-5; D remains unclear. V was shortened by 1 base and J by 0 bases, with 12 bases between the two germline ends. The CDR3 consists of 16 residues. Per the germline V gene, CDR1 is SGHTA and CDR2 is FQGTGA. This CDR3 is CASSLIRRSNQETQYF. CDR3 bases: TGTGCCAGCAGCTTAATTCGGCGGAGCAACCAAGAGACCCAGTACTTC.